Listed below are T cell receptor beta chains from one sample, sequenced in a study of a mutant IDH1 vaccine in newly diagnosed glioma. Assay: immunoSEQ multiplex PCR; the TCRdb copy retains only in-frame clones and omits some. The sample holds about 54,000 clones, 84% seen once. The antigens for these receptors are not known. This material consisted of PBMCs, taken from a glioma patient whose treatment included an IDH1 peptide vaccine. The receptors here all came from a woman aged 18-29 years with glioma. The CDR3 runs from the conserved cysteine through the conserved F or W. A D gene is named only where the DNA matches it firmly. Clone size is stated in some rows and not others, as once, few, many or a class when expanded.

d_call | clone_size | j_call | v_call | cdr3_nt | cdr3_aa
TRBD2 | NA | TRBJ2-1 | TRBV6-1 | TGTGCCAGCAGTGAAATAGTAGCCAGCGGGAGGATCCTTTACAATGAGCAGTTCTTC | CASSEIVASGRILYNEQFF
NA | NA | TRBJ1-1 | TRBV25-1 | TGTGCCAGCAGTGAAACCTCTGGGGCTAACACTGAAGCTTTCTTT | CASSETSGANTEAFF
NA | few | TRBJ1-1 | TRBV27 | TGTGCCAGCACTTTAAAATGGGGGGCCACTGAAGCTTTCTTT | CASTLKWGATEAFF
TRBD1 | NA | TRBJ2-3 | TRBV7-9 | TGTGCCAGCAGCCCTCCGGGACAGGGAGCAGATACGCAGTATTTT | CASSPPGQGADTQYF
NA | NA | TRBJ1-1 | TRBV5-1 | TGCGCCAGCAGCCTGGACCGGGACAAGGGGTTAAACACTGAAGCTTTCTTT | CASSLDRDKGLNTEAFF
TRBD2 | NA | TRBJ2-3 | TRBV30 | TGTGCCTGGAGTAAGGCTAGCGGGAACACAGATACGCAGTATTTT | CAWSKASGNTDTQYF
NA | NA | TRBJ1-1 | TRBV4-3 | TGCGCCAGCAGCCAAGCAACAGGGATGAACACTGAAGCTTTCTTT | CASSQATGMNTEAFF
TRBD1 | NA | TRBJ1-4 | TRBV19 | TGTGCCAGTAGTAGCCTCCGGGACAGGGGGCAGGTACAACTGTTTTTT | CASSSLRDRGQVQLFF
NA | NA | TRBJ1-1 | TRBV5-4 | TGTGCCAGCAGGGTAGATCAGGCCCCAGGAGAAGCTTTCTTT | CASRVDQAPGEAFF
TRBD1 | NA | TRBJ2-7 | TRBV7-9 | TGTGCCAGCACATATTGGACAGGGACCTACGAGCAGTACTTC | CASTYWTGTYEQYF
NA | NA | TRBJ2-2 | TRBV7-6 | TGTGCCAGCAGCTTAGGGGGGGCCGGGGAGCTGTTTTTT | CASSLGGAGELFF
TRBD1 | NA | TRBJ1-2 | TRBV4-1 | TGCGCCAGCAGCCTCAGGACAGGGGGCCCCACGAGAGGCTACACCTTC | CASSLRTGGPTRGYTF
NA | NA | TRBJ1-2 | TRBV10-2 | TGCGCCAGCAGTGAGTGGCAACAACCCTTAAGCTATGGCTACACCTTC | CASSEWQQPLSYGYTF
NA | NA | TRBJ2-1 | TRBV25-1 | TGTGCCAGCAAAGGCAGCTCCTACAATGAGCAGTTCTTC | CASKGSSYNEQFF
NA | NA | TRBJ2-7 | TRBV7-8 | TGTGCCAGCACCCCTCCCTGGCGGCAGGGTGGGTACGAGCAGTACTTC | CASTPPWRQGGYEQYF
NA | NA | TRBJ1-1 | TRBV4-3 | TGCGCCAGCAGCCAAGATGGACCCGATGAGTACACTGAAGCTTTCTTT | CASSQDGPDEYTEAFF
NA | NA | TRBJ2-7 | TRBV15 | TGTGCCACCAGCAGAGACCCGGCAGTCCACGAGCAGTACTTC | CATSRDPAVHEQYF
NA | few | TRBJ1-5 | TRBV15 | TGTGCCACCAGCTTGGACCTTCCCAATCAGCCCCAGCATTTT | CATSLDLPNQPQHF
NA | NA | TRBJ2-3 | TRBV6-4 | TGTGCCAGCAGCCCGACGGGGGGCACAGATACGCAGTATTTT | CASSPTGGTDTQYF
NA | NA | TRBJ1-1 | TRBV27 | TGTGCCAGCAGTCCCGGTCACACTGAAGCTTTCTTT | CASSPGHTEAFF